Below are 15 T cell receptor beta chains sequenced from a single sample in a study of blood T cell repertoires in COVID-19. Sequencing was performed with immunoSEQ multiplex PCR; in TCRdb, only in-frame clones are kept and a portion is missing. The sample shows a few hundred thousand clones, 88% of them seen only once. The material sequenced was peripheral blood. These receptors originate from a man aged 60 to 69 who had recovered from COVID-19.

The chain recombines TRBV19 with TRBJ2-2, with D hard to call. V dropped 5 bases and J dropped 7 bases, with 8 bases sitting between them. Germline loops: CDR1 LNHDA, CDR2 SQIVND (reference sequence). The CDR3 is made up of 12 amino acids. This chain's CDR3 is CASSPPGGELFF. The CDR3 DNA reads TGTGCCAGTAGTCCGCCCGGCGGGGAGCTGTTTTTT.

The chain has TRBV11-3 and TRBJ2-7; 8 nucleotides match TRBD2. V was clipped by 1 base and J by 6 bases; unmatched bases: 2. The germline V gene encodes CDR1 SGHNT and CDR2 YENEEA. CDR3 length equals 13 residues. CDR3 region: CASSLGLAGEQYF. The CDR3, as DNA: TGTGCCAGCAGCTTAGGTCTAGCGGGCGAGCAGTACTTC.

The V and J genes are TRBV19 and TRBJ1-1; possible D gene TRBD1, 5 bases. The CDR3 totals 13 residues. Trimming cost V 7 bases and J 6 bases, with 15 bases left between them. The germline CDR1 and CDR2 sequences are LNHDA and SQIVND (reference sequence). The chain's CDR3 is CASKGQTTPEAFF. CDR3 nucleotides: TGTGCCAGTAAGGGGCAAACAACCCCTGAAGCTTTCTTT.

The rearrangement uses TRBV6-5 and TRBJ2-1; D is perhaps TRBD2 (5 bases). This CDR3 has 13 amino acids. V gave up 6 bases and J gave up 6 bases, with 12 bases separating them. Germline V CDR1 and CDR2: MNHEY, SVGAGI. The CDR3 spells CASSRRGGNEQFF. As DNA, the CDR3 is TGTGCCAGCAGCCGCCGGGGTGGCAATGAGCAGTTCTTC.

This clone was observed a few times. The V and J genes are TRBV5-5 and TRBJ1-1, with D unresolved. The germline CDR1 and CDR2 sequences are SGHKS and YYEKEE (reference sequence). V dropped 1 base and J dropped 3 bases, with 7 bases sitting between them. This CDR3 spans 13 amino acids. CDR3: CASSLYGDTEAFF. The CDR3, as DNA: TGTGCCAGCAGCTTGTATGGAGACACTGAAGCTTTCTTT. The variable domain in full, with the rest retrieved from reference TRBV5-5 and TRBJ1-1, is DAGVTQSPTHLIKTRGQQVTLRCSPISGHKSVSWYQQVLGQGPQFIFQYYEKEERGRGNFPDRFSARQFPNYSSELNVNALLLGDSALYLCASSLYGDTEAFFGQGTRLTVV.

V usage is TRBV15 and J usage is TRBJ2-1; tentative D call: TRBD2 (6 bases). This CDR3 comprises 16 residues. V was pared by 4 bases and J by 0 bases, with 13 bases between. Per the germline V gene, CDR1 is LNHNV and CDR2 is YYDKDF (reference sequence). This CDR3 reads CATSMPLAFSYNEQFF. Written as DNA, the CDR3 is TGTGCCACCAGCATGCCTCTAGCGTTCTCCTACAATGAGCAGTTCTTC.

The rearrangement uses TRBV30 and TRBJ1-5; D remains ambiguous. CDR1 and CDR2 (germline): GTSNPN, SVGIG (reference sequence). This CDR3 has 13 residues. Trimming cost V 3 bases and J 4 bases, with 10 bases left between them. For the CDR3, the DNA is TGTGCCTGGAGCCTAGCGGGGAATCAGCCCCAGCATTTT. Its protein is CAWSLAGNQPQHF.

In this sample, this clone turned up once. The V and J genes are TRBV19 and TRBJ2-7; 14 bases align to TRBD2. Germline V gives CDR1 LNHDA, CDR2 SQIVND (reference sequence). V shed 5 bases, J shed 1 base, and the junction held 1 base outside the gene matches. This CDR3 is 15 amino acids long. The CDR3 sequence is CASSGTSGGSYEQYF. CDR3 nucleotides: TGTGCCAGTAGTGGGACTAGCGGGGGTTCCTACGAGCAGTACTTC. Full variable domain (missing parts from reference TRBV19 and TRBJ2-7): DGGITQSPKYLFRKEGQNVTLSCEQNLNHDAMYWYRQDPGQGLRLIYYSQIVNDFQKGDIAEGYSVSREKKESFPLTVTSAQKNPTAFYLCASSGTSGGSYEQYFGPGTRLTVT.

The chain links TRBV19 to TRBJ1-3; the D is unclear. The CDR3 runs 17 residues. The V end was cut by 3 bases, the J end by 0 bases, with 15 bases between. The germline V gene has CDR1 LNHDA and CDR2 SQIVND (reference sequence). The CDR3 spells CASSMEMVGLSGNTIYF. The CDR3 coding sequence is TGTGCCAGTAGTATGGAAATGGTCGGACTCTCTGGAAACACCATATATTTT.

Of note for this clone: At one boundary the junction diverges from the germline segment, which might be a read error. CDR3 in amino acids: CAIGESPNFGYTF. The CDR3 DNA reads TGTGCCATCGGTGAGTCCCCCAATTTTGGCTACACCTTC. V and J are TRBV10-3 and TRBJ1-2; D ambiguous. CDR3 length: 13 amino acids. Germline CDR1 and CDR2: ENHRY and SYGVKD.

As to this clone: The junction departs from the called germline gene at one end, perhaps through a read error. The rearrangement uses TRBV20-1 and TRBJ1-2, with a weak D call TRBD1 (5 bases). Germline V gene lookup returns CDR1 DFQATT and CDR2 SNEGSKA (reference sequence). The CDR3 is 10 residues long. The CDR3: CSASNTGIAF. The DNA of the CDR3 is TGCAGTGCTAGCAATACAGGAATAGCCTTC.

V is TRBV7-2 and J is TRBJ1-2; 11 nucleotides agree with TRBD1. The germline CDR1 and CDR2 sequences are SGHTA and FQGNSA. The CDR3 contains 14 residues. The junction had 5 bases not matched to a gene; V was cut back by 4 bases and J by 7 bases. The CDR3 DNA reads TGTGCCAGCAGCTGGGGACAGGGGGACGGTGGCTACACCTTC. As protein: CASSWGQGDGGYTF.

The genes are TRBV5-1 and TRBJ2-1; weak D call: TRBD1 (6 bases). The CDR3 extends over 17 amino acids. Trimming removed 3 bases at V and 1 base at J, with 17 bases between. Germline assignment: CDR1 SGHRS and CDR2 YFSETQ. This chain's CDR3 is CASSSSFWQGSYNEQFF. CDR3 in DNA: TGCGCCAGCAGCTCATCCTTTTGGCAGGGGTCCTACAATGAGCAGTTCTTC. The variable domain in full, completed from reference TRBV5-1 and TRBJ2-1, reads KAGVTQTPRYLIKTRGQQVTLSCSPISGHRSVSWYQQTPGQGLQFLFEYFSETQRNKGNFPGRFSGRQFSNSRSEMNVSTLELGDSALYLCASSSSFWQGSYNEQFFGPGTRLTVL.

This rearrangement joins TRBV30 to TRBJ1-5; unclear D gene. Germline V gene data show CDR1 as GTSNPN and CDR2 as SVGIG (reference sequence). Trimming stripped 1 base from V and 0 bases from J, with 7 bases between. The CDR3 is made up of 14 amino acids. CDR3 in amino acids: CAWSATRSNQPQHF. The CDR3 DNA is TGTGCCTGGAGTGCCACACGTAGCAATCAGCCCCAGCATTTT.

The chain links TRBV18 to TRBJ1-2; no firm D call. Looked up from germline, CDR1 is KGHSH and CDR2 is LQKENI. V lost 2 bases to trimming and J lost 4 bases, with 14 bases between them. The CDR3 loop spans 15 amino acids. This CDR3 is CASSPAGLDIYGYTF. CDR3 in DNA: TGTGCCAGCTCACCAGCGGGTTTAGATATCTATGGCTACACCTTC.